This T cell receptor beta chain derives from a study of shared T cell receptors in the human thymus. Clones were read by immunoSEQ multiplex PCR, and TCRdb kept only the in-frame ones, dropping some. In the table there are fewer than 700,000 clones, roughly 90% of which are singletons. V dropped 4 bases and J dropped 3; count of bases not matched to a gene: 14. The CDR3 is 20 amino acids. Germline CDR1 and CDR2: MRHNA and SNTAGT. The sample was also reused in another study, on human thymus T cells. That publication notes: The donors were infants in Finland with congenital heart defects, otherwise immunologically healthy. Surgeons resected thymus tissue during corrective heart surgery. Use of V and J genes seemed skewed within the thymic and blood repertoires. Thymic repertoires of unrelated individuals were reported in related research to overlap highly.

The TCR originated in a boy under two years old with a congenital heart defect. Sample: thymocytes. The chain is built from TRBV6-4 and TRBJ2-1; 14 bases map to TRBD2. For the CDR3, the DNA is TGTGCCAGCAGTGCCAACCGTGGGACTAGCGGGAGTTCCCTCTACAATGAGCAGTTCTTC. Amino acids: CASSANRGTSGSSLYNEQFF.